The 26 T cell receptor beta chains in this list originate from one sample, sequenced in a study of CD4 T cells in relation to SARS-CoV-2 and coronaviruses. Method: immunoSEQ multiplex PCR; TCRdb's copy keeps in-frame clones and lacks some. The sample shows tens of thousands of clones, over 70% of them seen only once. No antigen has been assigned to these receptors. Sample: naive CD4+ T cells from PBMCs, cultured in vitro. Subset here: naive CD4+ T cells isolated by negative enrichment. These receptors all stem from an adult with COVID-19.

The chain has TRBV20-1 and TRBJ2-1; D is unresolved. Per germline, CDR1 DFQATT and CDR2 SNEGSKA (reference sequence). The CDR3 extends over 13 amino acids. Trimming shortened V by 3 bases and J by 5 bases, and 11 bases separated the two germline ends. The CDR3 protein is CSASDRSNNEQFF. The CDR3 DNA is TGCAGTGCTAGTGATCGCAGTAACAATGAGCAGTTCTTC.

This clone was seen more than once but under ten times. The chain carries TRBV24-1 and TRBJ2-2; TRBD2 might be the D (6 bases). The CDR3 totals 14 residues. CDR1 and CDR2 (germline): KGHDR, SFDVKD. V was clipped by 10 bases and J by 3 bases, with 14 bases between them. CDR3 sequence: CATSLGGDTGELFF. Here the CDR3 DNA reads TGTGCCACGTCCCTGGGCGGGGACACCGGGGAGCTGTTTTTT.

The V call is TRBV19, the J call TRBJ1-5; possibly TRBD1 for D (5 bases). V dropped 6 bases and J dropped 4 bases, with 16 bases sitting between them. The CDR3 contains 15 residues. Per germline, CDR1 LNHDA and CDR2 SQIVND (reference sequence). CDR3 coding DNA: TGTGCCAGTAGGGGCTTCCGGGGGGGGAATCAGCCCCAGCATTTT. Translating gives CASRGFRGGNQPQHF.

This chain's CDR3 is CPADETQYF. Written as DNA, the CDR3 is TGTCCAGCCGATGAGACCCAGTACTTC. This rearrangement joins TRBV19 to TRBJ2-5, with D uncertain. The length of the CDR3 is 9 residues. Germline V gene lookup returns CDR1 LNHDA and CDR2 SQIVND (reference sequence).

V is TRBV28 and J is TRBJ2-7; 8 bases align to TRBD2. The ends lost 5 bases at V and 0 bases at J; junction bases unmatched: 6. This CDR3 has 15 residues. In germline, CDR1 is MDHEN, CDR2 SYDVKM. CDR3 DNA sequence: TGTGCCAGCAGTAGCTCTAGCGGGCACTCCTACGAGCAGTACTTC. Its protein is CASSSSSGHSYEQYF.

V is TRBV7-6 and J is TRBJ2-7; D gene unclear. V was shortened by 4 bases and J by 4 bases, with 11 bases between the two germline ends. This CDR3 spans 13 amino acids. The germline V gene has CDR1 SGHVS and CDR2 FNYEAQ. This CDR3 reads CASSSGRFYEQYF. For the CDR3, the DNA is TGTGCCAGCAGCTCCGGACGGTTTTACGAGCAGTACTTC.

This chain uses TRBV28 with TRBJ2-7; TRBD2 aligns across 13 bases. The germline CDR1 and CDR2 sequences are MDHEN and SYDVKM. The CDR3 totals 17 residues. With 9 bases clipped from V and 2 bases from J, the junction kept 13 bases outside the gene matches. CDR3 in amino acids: CASREVWGTSGAYEQYF. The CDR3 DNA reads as TGTGCCAGTCGGGAGGTGTGGGGGACTAGCGGGGCCTACGAGCAGTACTTC.

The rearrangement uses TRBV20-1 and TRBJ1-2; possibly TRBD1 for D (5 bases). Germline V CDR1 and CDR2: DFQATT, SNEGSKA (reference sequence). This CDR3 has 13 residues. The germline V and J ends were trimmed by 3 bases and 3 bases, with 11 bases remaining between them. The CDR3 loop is CSASRGGYYGYTF. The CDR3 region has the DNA TGCAGTGCTAGTAGGGGCGGGTACTATGGCTACACCTTC.

CDR3 in DNA: TGTGCCAGCAGCCCGGGACGGAAGTGGCAAAAACTGTTTTTT. Amino acids: CASSPGRKWQKLFF. The J gene is TRBJ1-4, the V gene TRBV13; possibly TRBD1 for D (5 bases). The V end lost 5 bases, the J end lost 9 bases, and 16 bases lay between the germline ends. CDR3 size: 14 residues. Germline assignment: CDR1 PRHDT and CDR2 FYEKMQ (reference sequence). Looking up the rest from reference TRBV13 and TRBJ1-4 gives the full variable domain: AAGVIQSPRHLIKEKRETATLKCYPIPRHDTVYWYQQGPGQDPQFLISFYEKMQSDKGSIPDRFSAQQFSDYHSELNMSSLELGDSALYFCASSPGRKWQKLFFGSGTQLSVL.

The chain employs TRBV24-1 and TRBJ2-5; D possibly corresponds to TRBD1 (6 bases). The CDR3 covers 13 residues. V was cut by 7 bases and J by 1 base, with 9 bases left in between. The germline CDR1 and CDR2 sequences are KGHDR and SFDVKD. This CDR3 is CATSSGAQETQYF. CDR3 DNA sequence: TGTGCCACCAGCTCAGGGGCCCAAGAGACCCAGTACTTC.

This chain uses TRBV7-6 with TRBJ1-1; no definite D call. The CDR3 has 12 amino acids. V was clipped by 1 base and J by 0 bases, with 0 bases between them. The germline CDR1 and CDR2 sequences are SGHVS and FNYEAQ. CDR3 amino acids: CASSLVNTEAFF. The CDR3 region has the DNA TGTGCCAGCAGCTTAGTGAACACTGAAGCTTTCTTT.

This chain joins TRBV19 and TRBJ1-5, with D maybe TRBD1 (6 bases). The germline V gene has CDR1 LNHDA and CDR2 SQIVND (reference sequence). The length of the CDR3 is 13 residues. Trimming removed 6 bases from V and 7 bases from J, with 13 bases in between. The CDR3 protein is CASSATGLQPQHF. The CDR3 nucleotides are TGTGCCAGTAGCGCCACAGGGTTGCAGCCCCAGCATTTT.

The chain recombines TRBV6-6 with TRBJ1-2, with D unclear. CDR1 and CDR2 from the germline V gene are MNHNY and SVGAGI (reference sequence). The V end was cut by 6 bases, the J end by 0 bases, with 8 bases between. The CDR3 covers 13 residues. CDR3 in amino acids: CASSPRANYGYTF. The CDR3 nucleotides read TGTGCCAGCAGCCCGAGGGCTAACTATGGCTACACCTTC.

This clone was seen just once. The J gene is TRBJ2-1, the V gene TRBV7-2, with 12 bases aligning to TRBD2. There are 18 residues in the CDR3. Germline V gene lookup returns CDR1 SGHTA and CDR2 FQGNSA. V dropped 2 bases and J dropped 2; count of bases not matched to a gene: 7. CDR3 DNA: TGTGCCAGCAGCTTAATTCTAGCGGGAGGGCCCACCTACAATGAGCAGTTCTTC. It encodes CASSLILAGGPTYNEQFF.

The CDR3 nucleotides are TGTGCCAGCAGCTTGACTTGGCGCGGGGGCGCCGGGGAGCTGTTTTTT. Translation: CASSLTWRGGAGELFF. The rearrangement links TRBV5-4 to TRBJ2-2; D may be TRBD2 (7 bases). Trimming took 1 base from V and 6 from J, leaving 16 bases between them. CDR1 and CDR2 from the germline V gene are SGHNT and YYREEE (reference sequence). This CDR3 region has 16 residues. The full variable domain, rest sourced from reference TRBV5-4 and TRBJ2-2, is ETGVTQSPTHLIKTRGQQVTLRCSSQSGHNTVSWYQQALGQGPQFIFQYYREEENGRGNFPPRFSGLQFPNYSSELNVNALELDDSALYLCASSLTWRGGAGELFFGEGSRLTVL.

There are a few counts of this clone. For the CDR3, the DNA is TGTGCCACCAAGGAGAACACCGGGGAGCTGTTTTTT. Protein product: CATKENTGELFF. The rearrangement joins TRBV24-1 to TRBJ2-2; unclear D gene. V was trimmed by 8 bases and J by 1 base, leaving 4 bases between them. This CDR3 comprises 12 residues. CDR1 and CDR2 (germline): KGHDR, SFDVKD.

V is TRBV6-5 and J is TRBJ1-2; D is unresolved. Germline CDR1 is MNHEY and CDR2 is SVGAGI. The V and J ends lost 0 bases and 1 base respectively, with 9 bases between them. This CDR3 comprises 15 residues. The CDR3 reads CASSYSFRDNYGYTF. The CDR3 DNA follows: TGTGCCAGCAGTTACTCTTTCCGGGATAACTATGGCTACACCTTC.

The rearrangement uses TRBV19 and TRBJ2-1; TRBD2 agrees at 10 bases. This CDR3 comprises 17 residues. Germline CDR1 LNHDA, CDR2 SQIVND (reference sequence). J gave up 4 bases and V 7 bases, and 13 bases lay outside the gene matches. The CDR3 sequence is CASIPRVGTSEYNEQFF. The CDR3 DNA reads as TGTGCCAGTATCCCCCGCGTCGGGACTAGCGAATACAATGAGCAGTTCTTC. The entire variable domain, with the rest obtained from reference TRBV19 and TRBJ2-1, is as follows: DGGITQSPKYLFRKEGQNVTLSCEQNLNHDAMYWYRQDPGQGLRLIYYSQIVNDFQKGDIAEGYSVSREKKESFPLTVTSAQKNPTAFYLCASIPRVGTSEYNEQFFGPGTRLTVL.

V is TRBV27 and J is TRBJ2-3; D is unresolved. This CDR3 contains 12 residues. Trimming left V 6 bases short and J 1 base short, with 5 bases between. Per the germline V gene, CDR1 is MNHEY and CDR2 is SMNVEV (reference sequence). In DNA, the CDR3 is TGTGCCAGCAGCACTGGCACAGATACGCAGTATTTT. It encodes CASSTGTDTQYF.

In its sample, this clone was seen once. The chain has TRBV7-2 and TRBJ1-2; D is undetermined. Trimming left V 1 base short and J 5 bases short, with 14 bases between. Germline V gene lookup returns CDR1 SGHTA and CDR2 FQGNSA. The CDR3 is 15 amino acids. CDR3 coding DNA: TGTGCCAGCAGCTTAGTCGAGGGATCGGGGTATGGCTACACCTTC. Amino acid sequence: CASSLVEGSGYGYTF. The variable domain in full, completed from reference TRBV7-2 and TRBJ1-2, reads GAGVSQSPSNKVTEKGKDVELRCDPISGHTALYWYRQSLGQGLEFLIYFQGNSAPDKSGLPSDRFSAERTGGSVSTLTIQRTQQEDSAVYLCASSLVEGSGYGYTFGSGTRLTVV.

The CDR3 sequence: CASSHLGGRRAEAFF. CDR3 DNA sequence: TGTGCCAGCAGCCACCTCGGGGGGCGTCGGGCTGAAGCTTTCTTT. V and J are TRBV7-2 and TRBJ1-1; D may be TRBD1 (6 bases). Germline V CDR1 and CDR2: SGHTA, FQGNSA. V gave up 5 bases and J gave up 6 bases, with 19 bases separating them. This CDR3 is 15 amino acids long.

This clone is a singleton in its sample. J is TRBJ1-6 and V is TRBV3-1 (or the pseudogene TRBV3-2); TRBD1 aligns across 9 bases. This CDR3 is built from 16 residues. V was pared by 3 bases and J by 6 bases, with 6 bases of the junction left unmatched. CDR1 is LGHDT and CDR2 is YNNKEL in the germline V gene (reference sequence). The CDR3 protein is CASSHRGTGSNSPLHF. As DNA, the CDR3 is TGTGCCAGCAGCCATCGCGGGACAGGGAGTAATTCACCCCTCCACTTT.

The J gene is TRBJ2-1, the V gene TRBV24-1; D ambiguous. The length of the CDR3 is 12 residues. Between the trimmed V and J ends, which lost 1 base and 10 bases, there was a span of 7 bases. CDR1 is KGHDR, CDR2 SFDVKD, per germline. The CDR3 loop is CATSDLRREQFF. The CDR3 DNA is TGTGCCACCAGTGATTTAAGGCGGGAGCAGTTCTTC.

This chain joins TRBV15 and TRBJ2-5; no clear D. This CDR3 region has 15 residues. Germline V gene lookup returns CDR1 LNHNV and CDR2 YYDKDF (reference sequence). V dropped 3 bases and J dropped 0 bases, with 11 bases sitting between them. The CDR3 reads CATSRVRANQETQYF. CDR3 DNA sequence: TGTGCCACCAGCAGGGTTAGAGCGAACCAAGAGACCCAGTACTTC.

The DNA for the CDR3 is TGTGCCATCAGCCAGAATGAAAAACTGTTTTTT. It specifies CAISQNEKLFF. The chain combines TRBV10-3 with TRBJ1-4, with D uncertain. The germline gives CDR1 ENHRY, CDR2 SYGVKD. The CDR3 totals 11 residues. V lost 6 bases and J lost 5, with 4 bases in between.

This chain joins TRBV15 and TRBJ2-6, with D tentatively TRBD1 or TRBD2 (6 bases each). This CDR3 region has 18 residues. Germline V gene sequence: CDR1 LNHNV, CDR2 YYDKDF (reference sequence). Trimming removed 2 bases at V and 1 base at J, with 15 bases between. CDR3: CATSRLGGLESGANVLTF. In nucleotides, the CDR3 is TGTGCCACCAGCAGATTAGGGGGGTTGGAATCTGGGGCCAACGTCCTGACTTTC.